This T cell receptor (beta chain) was observed in a study of blood T cell repertoires in COVID-19. Background on the study: Whether acute or convalescent, the COVID-19 samples came from the United States, Italy and Spain.

CDR1 SGHTA and CDR2 FQGTGA come from the germline V gene. The CDR3 covers 14 residues. J was trimmed by 5 bases and V by 5 bases; bases with no gene match: 5. In the source study's methods: Amplification of reference gene primers was used by the study to estimate nucleated cell counts. Clones were sequenced by immunoSEQ multiplex PCR, and TCRdb holds only the in-frame ones, with some missing. The V and J calls and the clone size are those of that table, but D and trimming were determined from the DNA. The repertoire holds around 140,000 clones, about 90% seen once, with around 1.7% in the top ten. The rearrangement uses TRBV7-3 and TRBJ2-1, with 8 bases that match TRBD1. Sequencing input: peripheral blood. This TCR came from a woman in her forties or fifties with acute or convalescent COVID-19. The CDR3 region has the DNA TGTGCCAGCAGCCCGGGACAGGCCCACAATGAGCAGTTCTTC. Encoded protein: CASSPGQAHNEQFF. The complete variable domain, with remaining parts taken from reference TRBV7-3 and TRBJ2-1, reads GAGVSQTPSNKVTEKGKYVELRCDPISGHTALYWYRQSLGQGPEFLIYFQGTGAADDSGLPNDRFFAVRPEGSVSTLKIQRTERGDSAVYLCASSPGQAHNEQFFGPGTRLTVL.